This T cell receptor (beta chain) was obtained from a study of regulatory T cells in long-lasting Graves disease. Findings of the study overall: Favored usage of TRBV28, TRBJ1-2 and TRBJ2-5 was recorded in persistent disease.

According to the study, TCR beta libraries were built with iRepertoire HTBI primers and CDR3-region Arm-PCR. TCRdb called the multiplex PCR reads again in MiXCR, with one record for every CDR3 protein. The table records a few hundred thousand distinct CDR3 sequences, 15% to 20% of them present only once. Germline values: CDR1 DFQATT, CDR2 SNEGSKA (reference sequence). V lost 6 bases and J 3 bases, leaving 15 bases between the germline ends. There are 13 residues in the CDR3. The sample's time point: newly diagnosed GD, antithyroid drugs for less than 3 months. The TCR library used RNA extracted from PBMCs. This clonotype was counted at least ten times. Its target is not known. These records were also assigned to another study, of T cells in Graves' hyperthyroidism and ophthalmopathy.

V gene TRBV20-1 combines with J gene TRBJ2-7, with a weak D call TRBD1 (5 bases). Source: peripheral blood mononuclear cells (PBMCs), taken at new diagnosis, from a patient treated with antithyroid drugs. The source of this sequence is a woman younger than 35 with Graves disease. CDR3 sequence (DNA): TGCAGTGCCAGGTCCAGGGCAGACTACGAGCAGTACTTC. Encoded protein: CSARSRADYEQYF.